These T cell receptor beta chains were read from a single sample in a study of cytomegalovirus exposure and HLA in healthy donors. The repertoire was sequenced with immunoSEQ multiplex PCR; TCRdb's copy has only in-frame clones and lacks some. The sample lists more than 150,000 clones; 82% were seen once. Source material: PBMCs. The source is a woman between 45 and 60 years old in good health and CMV-seropositive. CDR3s include the opening cysteine and the closing phenylalanine or tryptophan. A D gene is named only where the DNA matches it firmly. Rows may omit the clone size; those that give it use once, few, many or a size class.

16 NA TRBJ1-6 NA TRBV19 CASSMRRQVTNSPLHF TGTGCCAGTAGTATGAGGAGACAGGTAACGAATTCACCCCTCCACTTT
15 TRBD1 TRBJ1-1 few TRBV2 CASSEGYRGGTEAFF TGTGCCAGCAGTGAAGGGTACAGGGGGGGTACTGAAGCTTTCTTT
14 NA TRBJ1-1 NA TRBV6-4 CASSGGHLNTEAFF TGTGCCAGCAGTGGGGGACATTTGAACACTGAAGCTTTCTTT
14 NA TRBJ2-2 NA TRBV19 CASSIVGGTGELFF TGTGCCAGTAGTATAGTTGGGGGGACCGGGGAGCTGTTTTTT
15 TRBD1 TRBJ1-1 NA TRBV19 CASSPRDRMNTEAFF TGTGCCAGTAGTCCGAGGGACAGGATGAACACTGAAGCTTTCTTT
14 NA TRBJ1-3 NA TRBV4-1 CASSQVELGNTIYF TGCGCCAGCAGCCAAGTTGAGTTAGGAAACACCATATATTTT
14 TRBD1 TRBJ2-1 NA TRBV6-1 CASSLTGDLNEQFF TGTGCCAGCAGTTTGACAGGGGATTTAAATGAGCAGTTCTTC
15 NA TRBJ2-2 NA TRBV7-2 CASSSQDSNTGELFF TGTGCCAGCAGCTCCCAAGACTCGAACACCGGGGAGCTGTTTTTT
13 NA TRBJ2-2 NA TRBV6-6 CASVRARAGELFF TGTGCCAGCGTCCGCGCCCGCGCCGGGGAGCTGTTTTTT
12 NA TRBJ2-7 NA TRBV2 CASTAGSYEQYF TGTGCCAGCACGGCGGGGTCCTACGAGCAGTACTTC
12 NA TRBJ1-1 once TRBV29-1 CSGAPKNTEAFF TGCAGCGGGGCCCCGAAGAACACTGAAGCTTTCTTT
17 NA TRBJ2-1 NA TRBV19 CASSGTLGQPRYNEQFF TGTGCCAGTAGTGGGACCCTGGGACAACCTCGATACAATGAGCAGTTCTTC
14 NA TRBJ1-5 NA TRBV2 CASSSRNSNQPQHF TGTGCCAGCAGTAGCAGGAATAGCAATCAGCCCCAGCATTTT
13 NA TRBJ2-5 once TRBV5-1 CASSLDGVETQYF TGCGCCAGCAGCTTGGACGGTGTGGAGACCCAGTACTTC
12 NA TRBJ1-2 NA TRBV29-1 CSVEKGDYGYTF TGCAGCGTTGAAAAAGGGGACTATGGCTACACCTTC
13 TRBD1 TRBJ1-2 NA TRBV5-6 CASSTQGSYGYTF TGTGCCAGCAGCACACAGGGGAGCTATGGCTACACCTTC
16 TRBD2 TRBJ2-1 NA TRBV11-2 CASSLLAGTSGDRQFF TGTGCCAGCAGCTTACTGGCCGGGACTAGCGGGGACAGGCAGTTCTTC
15 NA TRBJ2-3 NA TRBV5-1 CASRLAWGGTDTQYF TGCGCCAGCAGGTTAGCGTGGGGGGGCACAGATACGCAGTATTTT
17 TRBD2 TRBJ2-3 NA TRBV5-6 CASSLGGLAGVLDTQYF TGTGCCAGCAGCTTGGGGGGACTAGCGGGGGTCTTAGATACGCAGTATTTT
15 TRBD2 TRBJ2-3 few TRBV5-4 CASSLWSSGVDTQYF TGTGCCAGCAGCTTGTGGAGTAGCGGGGTAGATACGCAGTATTTT
15 TRBD1 TRBJ2-3 NA TRBV7-3 CASSSSGGLIDTQYF TGTGCCAGCAGCTCCTCAGGGGGCTTGATAGATACGCAGTATTTT
14 TRBD2 TRBJ2-1 once TRBV19 CASSTGTSKSEQFF TGTGCCAGTAGTACCGGGACTAGCAAGAGCGAGCAGTTCTTC
15 TRBD1 TRBJ2-2 NA TRBV5-1 CASAGTGGNTGELFF TGCGCCAGCGCGGGGACAGGGGGTAACACCGGGGAGCTGTTTTTT
12 TRBD2 TRBJ2-1 NA TRBV29-1 CSSTSGFGEQFF TGCAGCTCGACTAGCGGGTTTGGTGAGCAGTTCTTC
14 TRBD1 TRBJ1-4 NA TRBV19 CASRPGQINEKLFF TGTGCCAGTCGCCCGGGACAGATTAATGAAAAACTGTTTTTT
16 TRBD2 TRBJ2-2 NA TRBV7-2 CASSSTSGVNTGELFF TGTGCCAGCAGCTCGACTAGCGGGGTGAACACCGGGGAGCTGTTTTTT
14 NA TRBJ1-3 NA TRBV19 CASNEGNSGNTIYF TGTGCCAGTAACGAGGGTAACTCTGGAAACACCATATATTTT
19 NA TRBJ1-5 NA TRBV19 CASSVLVEGLTSSNQPQHF TGTGCCAGTAGCGTACTGGTGGAGGGGTTGACTTCCAGCAATCAGCCCCAGCATTTT
14 TRBD1 TRBJ2-7 NA TRBV7-2 CASSLGGGGYEQYF TGTGCCAGCAGCTTAGGAGGGGGCGGGTACGAGCAGTACTTC
16 TRBD1 TRBJ1-2 NA TRBV5-1 CASSSGQGLANYGYTF TGCGCCAGCAGCTCCGGACAGGGACTGGCCAACTATGGCTACACCTTC
14 TRBD2 TRBJ2-1 NA TRBV7-2 CASSSSGGAHEQFF TGTGCCAGCAGCTCTAGCGGGGGGGCACATGAGCAGTTCTTC
13 NA TRBJ1-1 NA TRBV2 CASSIEHTGEAFF TGTGCCAGTTCTATCGAACACACGGGTGAAGCTTTCTTT
15 NA TRBJ1-6 NA TRBV7-2 CASSFLQGTGSPLHF TGTGCCAGCAGCTTCCTACAGGGAACAGGTTCACCCCTCCACTTT
14 TRBD1 TRBJ1-6 NA TRBV7-2 CASSLVQGNSPLHF TGTGCCAGCAGCTTAGTACAGGGGAATTCACCCCTCCACTTT
10 NA TRBJ2-5 once TRBV20-1 CSAIRGTQYF TGCAGTGCTATTCGGGGGACCCAGTACTTC
17 NA TRBJ2-3 NA TRBV10-3 CAISESIGGGTKNTQYF TGTGCCATCAGTGAGTCGATAGGAGGGGGGACTAAGAATACGCAGTATTTT
15 NA TRBJ2-6 NA TRBV5-4 CASSPSGTGANVLTF TGTGCCAGCAGCCCCTCGGGAACTGGGGCCAACGTCCTGACTTTC
13 NA TRBJ2-1 NA TRBV29-1 CSVGVGVYNEQFF TGCAGCGTTGGGGTCGGGGTCTACAATGAGCAGTTCTTC
13 NA TRBJ1-6 NA TRBV7-8 CASSLVPDSPLHF TGTGCCAGCAGCTTAGTTCCGGATTCACCCCTCCACTTT
15 TRBD1 TRBJ1-1 NA TRBV5-6 CASSRGTGQNTEAFF TGTGCCAGCAGCAGAGGGACAGGCCAGAACACTGAAGCTTTCTTT
15 TRBD1 TRBJ2-1 NA TRBV25-1 CASSGTGKGANEQFF TGTGCCAGCAGTGGGACAGGGAAGGGGGCAAATGAGCAGTTCTTC
12 NA TRBJ2-2 once TRBV29-1 CSVHGNTGELFF TGCAGCGTTCACGGGAACACCGGGGAGCTGTTTTTT
13 NA TRBJ2-7 NA TRBV12-5 CASGSGIGYEQYF TGTGCTAGTGGTTCAGGGATAGGCTACGAGCAGTACTTC
15 TRBD2 TRBJ2-3 NA TRBV19 CASSAGTTVPDTQYF TGTGCCAGTAGTGCCGGGACTACAGTCCCAGATACGCAGTATTTT
11 NA TRBJ2-7 NA TRBV2 CASNREGEQYF TGTGCCAGCAACAGGGAGGGCGAGCAGTACTTC
14 TRBD1 TRBJ1-1 NA TRBV5-1 CASSSQGDGTEAFF TGCGCCAGCAGCTCGCAGGGGGATGGCACTGAAGCTTTCTTT
19 TRBD1 TRBJ2-4 NA TRBV5-1 CARTCRDRTSVRAKNIQYF TGCGCCAGAACCTGCCGGGACAGGACCTCCGTTCGGGCCAAAAACATTCAGTACTTC
16 TRBD2 TRBJ2-3 once TRBV7-3 CASSPLRGGGTDTQYF TGTGCCAGCAGCCCCTTGCGGGGGGGTGGCACAGATACGCAGTATTTT
16 TRBD1 TRBJ1-2 NA TRBV5-1 CASSLEVTGGFYGYTF TGCGCCAGCAGCTTGGAGGTGACAGGGGGCTTCTATGGCTACACCTTC
13 NA TRBJ1-6 NA TRBV5-1 CASSFQEGAPLHF TGCGCCAGCAGCTTCCAGGAGGGTGCACCCCTCCACTTT
15 TRBD1 TRBJ2-7 NA TRBV7-2 CASIWMVGQGYEQYF TGTGCCAGCATCTGGATGGTGGGACAGGGCTACGAGCAGTACTTC
16 NA TRBJ1-5 NA TRBV7-8 CASSAWGRSNNQPQHF TGTGCCAGCAGCGCATGGGGGAGGTCTAACAATCAGCCCCAGCATTTT